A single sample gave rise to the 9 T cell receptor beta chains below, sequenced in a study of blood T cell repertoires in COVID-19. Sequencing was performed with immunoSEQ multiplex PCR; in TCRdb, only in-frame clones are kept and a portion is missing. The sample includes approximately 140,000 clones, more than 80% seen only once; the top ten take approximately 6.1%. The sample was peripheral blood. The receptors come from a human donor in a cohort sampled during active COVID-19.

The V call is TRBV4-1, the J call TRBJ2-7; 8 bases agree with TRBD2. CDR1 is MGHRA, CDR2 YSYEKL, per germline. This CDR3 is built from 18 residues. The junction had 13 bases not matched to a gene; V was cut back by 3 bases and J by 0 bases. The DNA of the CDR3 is TGCGCCAGCAGCCACGCCTCGGCCCCGGGGGGGAGCTCCTACGAGCAGTACTTC. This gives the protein CASSHASAPGGSSYEQYF.

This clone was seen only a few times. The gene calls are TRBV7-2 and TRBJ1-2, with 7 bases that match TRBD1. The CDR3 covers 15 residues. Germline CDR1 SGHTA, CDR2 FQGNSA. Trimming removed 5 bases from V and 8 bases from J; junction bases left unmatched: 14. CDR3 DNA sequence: TGTGCCAGCAGCCACCGACAGGGCGCGCCGCGGGGCTACACCTTC. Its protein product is CASSHRQGAPRGYTF.

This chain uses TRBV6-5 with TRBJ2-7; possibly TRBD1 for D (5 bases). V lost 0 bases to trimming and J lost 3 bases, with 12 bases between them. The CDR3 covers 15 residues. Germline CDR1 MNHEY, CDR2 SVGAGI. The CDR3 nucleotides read TGTGCCAGCAGTTACTCCAGGGCTAAGCTCTACGAGCAGTACTTC. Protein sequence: CASSYSRAKLYEQYF.

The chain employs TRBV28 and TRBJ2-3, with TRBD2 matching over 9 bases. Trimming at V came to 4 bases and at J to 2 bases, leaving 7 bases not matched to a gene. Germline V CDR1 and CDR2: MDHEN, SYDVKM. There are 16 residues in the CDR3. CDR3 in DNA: TGTGCCAGCAGTTCCCCTCAGCGGGGGGCCACAGATACGCAGTATTTT. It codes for CASSSPQRGATDTQYF.

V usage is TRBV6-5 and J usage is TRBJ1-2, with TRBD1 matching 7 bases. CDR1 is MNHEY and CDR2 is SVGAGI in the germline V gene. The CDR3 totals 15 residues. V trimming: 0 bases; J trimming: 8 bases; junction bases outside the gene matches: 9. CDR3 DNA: TGTGCCAGCAGTTACTCAAACTTAGGGGGCTCCGGCTACACCTTC. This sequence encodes CASSYSNLGGSGYTF.

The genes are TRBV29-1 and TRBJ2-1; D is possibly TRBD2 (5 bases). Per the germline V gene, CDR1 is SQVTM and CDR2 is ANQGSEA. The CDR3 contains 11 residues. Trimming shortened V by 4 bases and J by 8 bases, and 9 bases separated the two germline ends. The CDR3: CSVVRGHEQFF. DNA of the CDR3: TGCAGCGTTGTCCGGGGTCATGAGCAGTTCTTC.

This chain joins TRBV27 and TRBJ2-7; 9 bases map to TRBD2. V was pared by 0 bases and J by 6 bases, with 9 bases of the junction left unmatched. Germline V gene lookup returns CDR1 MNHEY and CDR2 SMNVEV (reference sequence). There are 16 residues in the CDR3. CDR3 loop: CASSLSWASGVGEQYF. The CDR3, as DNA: TGTGCCAGCAGTTTATCGTGGGCTAGCGGGGTAGGCGAGCAGTACTTC.

In DNA, the CDR3 is TGTGCCAGCACGCTGACTGGAAGTATAGGCAATGAGCAGTTCTTC. This encodes CASTLTGSIGNEQFF. This chain uses TRBV9 with TRBJ2-1; D gene unclear. Germline CDR1 reads SGDLS; CDR2 reads YYNGEE. Trimming shortened V by 6 bases and J by 6 bases, and 19 bases separated the two germline ends. This CDR3 contains 15 residues.

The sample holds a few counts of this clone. In nucleotides, the CDR3 is TGCGCCAGCAGCCCCCGTGGATCGAGCGGGGCGGGAATTGATGAGCAGTTCTTC. Translated: CASSPRGSSGAGIDEQFF. The V and J genes are TRBV4-1 and TRBJ2-1; 7 bases match TRBD2. Germline V gene lookup returns CDR1 MGHRA and CDR2 YSYEKL. The CDR3 runs to 18 residues. V trimming: 4 bases; J trimming: 8 bases; junction bases outside the gene matches: 20.